A selection of T cell receptor beta chains follows, all from one sample in a study of T cell therapy after organ transplantation. Produced via immunoSEQ multiplex PCR; TCRdb's table is partial and in-frame only. The profile shows about 20,000 clones, over 80% of them singletons. Antigens of these TCRs are unknown. Sequencing was performed on CD8+ T cells from blood, taken after autologous CMV-specific T cell therapy. All receptors come from a human patient who had received a solid organ transplant and had CMV disease. Some T cells may be provided by the graft donor. Each CDR3 is given with its conserved first and last residue. D genes are given only for firm matches. A row's size may be missing; if present it is once, few, many or a size class.

j_gene,v_gene,d_gene,abundance,CDR3nt,CDR3aa
TRBJ2-7,TRBV28,-,medium-sized,TGTGCCAGCAGTCCCGCTGGTTACGAGCAGTACTTC,CASSPAGYEQYF
TRBJ1-3,TRBV7-9,-,-,TGTGCCAGCAGCCCTGGGGACGGCCGAGTCTCTGGAAACACCATATATTTT,CASSPGDGRVSGNTIYF
TRBJ2-2,TRBV5-8,-,-,TGTGCCAGCAGCTTAAGTTTCACCGGGGAGCTGTTTTTT,CASSLSFTGELFF
TRBJ2-7,TRBV13,-,-,TGTGCCAGCAGCTTTCGCGCAGGGACCGGACTGGGATCATACGAGCAGTACTTC,CASSFRAGTGLGSYEQYF
TRBJ2-3,TRBV2,TRBD2,-,TGTGCCAGCTATGAGAGACGGGGGGGCACAGATACGCAGTATTTT,CASYERRGGTDTQYF
TRBJ2-5,TRBV19,TRBD2,-,TGTGCCAGTAATACCGGGGGGGCAGAGACCCAGTACTTC,CASNTGGAETQYF
TRBJ1-2,TRBV10-3,-,few,TGTGCCAGCAGTTACTCGTCGGGGGCCGAGTATGGCTACACCTTC,CASSYSSGAEYGYTF
TRBJ2-1,TRBV11-2,TRBD2,-,TGTGCCAGCAGCACCACCGGGACTAGCGGGAGGGCCATGTATGATGAGCAGTTCTTC,CASSTTGTSGRAMYDEQFF
TRBJ1-1,TRBV6-5,-,-,TGTGCCAGCAGTTGGACAGTCATGAACACTGAAGCTTTCTTT,CASSWTVMNTEAFF
TRBJ2-4,TRBV4-3,TRBD2,-,TGCGCCAGCAGCCAAGATTTATACGGTGGGACTAGCGGAAAAAACATTCAGTACTTC,CASSQDLYGGTSGKNIQYF
TRBJ1-1,TRBV1,-,-,TGCACCAGCCATCCGCGGGGCTTGGGCACTGAAGCTTTCTTT,CTSHPRGLGTEAFF
TRBJ1-1,TRBV4-1,-,-,TGCGCCAGCAGCCAAGACCCGGGTAACACTGAAGCTTTCTTT,CASSQDPGNTEAFF
TRBJ2-7,TRBV13,-,-,TGTGCCAGCAGCCCAGGCGTCAGAATCGCCGAGCAGTACTTC,CASSPGVRIAEQYF
TRBJ2-7,TRBV5-5,-,-,TGTGCCAGCACCTGGGGGGGCGGCGAGCAGTACTTC,CASTWGGGEQYF
TRBJ2-4,TRBV5-6,-,-,TGTGCCAGCAGCTCCCCCGAGAGGGATGCCAAAAACATTCAGTACTTC,CASSSPERDAKNIQYF
TRBJ2-7,TRBV9,-,-,TGTGCCAGCAGCCCGGGGGGCCCCTACGAGCAGTACTTC,CASSPGGPYEQYF
TRBJ2-5,TRBV28,-,-,TGTGCCAGCAGTTTAAACGGGTATTATGGAGAGACCCAGTACTTC,CASSLNGYYGETQYF
TRBJ1-1,TRBV4-3,-,-,TGCGCCAGCAGCCAAGACAGGTTCAACACTGAAGCTTTCTTT,CASSQDRFNTEAFF
TRBJ2-7,TRBV5-1,-,-,TGCGCCAGCAGCTTGCTAACAGAACCCTACGAGCAGTACTTC,CASSLLTEPYEQYF
TRBJ1-5,TRBV19,-,-,TGTGCCACCATGGGAGTCTATAGCAATCAGCCCCAGCATTTT,CATMGVYSNQPQHF
TRBJ1-2,TRBV6-5,TRBD1,once,TGTGCCAGCAGTCCGGGACAGGGGGTGGGCTATGGCTACACCTTC,CASSPGQGVGYGYTF
TRBJ1-1,TRBV27,TRBD1,-,TGTGCCAGCAGTGTAAGACAGGGGATTGAAGCTTTCTTT,CASSVRQGIEAFF
TRBJ1-2,TRBV6-5,-,-,TGTGCCAGCAGTCCCGGGGCTTACAACTATGGCTACACCTTC,CASSPGAYNYGYTF